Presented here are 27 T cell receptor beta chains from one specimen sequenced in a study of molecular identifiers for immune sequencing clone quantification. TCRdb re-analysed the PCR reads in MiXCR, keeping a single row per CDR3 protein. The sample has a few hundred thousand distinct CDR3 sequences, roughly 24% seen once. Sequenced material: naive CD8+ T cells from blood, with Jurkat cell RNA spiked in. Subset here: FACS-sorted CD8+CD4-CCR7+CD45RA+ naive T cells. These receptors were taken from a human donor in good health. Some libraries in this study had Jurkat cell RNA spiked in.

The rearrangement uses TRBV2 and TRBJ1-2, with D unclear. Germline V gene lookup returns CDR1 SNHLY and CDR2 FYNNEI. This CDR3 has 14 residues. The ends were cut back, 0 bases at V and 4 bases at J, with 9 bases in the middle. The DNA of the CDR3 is TGTGCCAGCAGTGAAGCGCGGTTGGGCTATGGCTACACCTTC. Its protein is CASSEARLGYGYTF.

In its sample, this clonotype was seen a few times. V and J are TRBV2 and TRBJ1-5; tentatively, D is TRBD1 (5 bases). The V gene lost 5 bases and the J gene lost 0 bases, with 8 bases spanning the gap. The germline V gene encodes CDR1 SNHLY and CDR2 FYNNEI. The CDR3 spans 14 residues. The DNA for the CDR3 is TGTGCCAGCAGTCCAGGGACTAGCAATCAGCCCCAGCATTTT. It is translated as CASSPGTSNQPQHF.

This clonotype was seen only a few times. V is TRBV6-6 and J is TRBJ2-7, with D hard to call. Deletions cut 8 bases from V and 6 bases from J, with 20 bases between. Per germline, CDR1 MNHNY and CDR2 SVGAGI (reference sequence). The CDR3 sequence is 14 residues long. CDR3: CASSPLQVWVEQYF. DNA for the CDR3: TGTGCCAGCTCCCCCCTCCAGGTTTGGGTCGAGCAGTACTTC.

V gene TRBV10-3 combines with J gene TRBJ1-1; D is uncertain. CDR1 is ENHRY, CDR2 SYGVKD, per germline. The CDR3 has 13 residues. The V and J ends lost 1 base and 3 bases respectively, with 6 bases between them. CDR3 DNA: TGTGCCATCAGTGAGTTAAGGGACACTGAAGCTTTCTTT. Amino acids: CAISELRDTEAFF.

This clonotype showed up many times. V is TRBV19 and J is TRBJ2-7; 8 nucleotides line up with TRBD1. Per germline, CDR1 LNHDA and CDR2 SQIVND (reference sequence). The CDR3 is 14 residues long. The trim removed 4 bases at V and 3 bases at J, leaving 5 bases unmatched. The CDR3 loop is CASSNRDRIYEQYF. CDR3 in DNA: TGTGCCAGTAGTAACCGGGACAGGATCTACGAGCAGTACTTC.

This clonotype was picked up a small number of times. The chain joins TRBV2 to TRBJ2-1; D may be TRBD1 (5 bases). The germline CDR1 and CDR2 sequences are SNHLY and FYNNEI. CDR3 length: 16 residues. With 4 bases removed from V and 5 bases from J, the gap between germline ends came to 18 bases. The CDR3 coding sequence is TGTGCCAGCAGTGTTGACAGCCCACGATACAACAATGAGCAGTTCTTC. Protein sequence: CASSVDSPRYNNEQFF.

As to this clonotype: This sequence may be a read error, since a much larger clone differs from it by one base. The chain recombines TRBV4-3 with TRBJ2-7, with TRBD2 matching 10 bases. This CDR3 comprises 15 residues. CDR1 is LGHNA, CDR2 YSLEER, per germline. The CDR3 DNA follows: TGCGCCAGCAGCCAAGGGACTAGCGGTTCCTACGAGCGGTACTTC. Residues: CASSQGTSGSYERYF.

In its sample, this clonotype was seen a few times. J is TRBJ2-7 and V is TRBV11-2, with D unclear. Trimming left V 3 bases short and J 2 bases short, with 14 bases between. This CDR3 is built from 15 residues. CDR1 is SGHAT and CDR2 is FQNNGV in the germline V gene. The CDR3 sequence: CASSFETGFAYEQYF. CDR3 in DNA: TGTGCCAGCAGCTTCGAAACCGGGTTCGCCTACGAGCAGTACTTC. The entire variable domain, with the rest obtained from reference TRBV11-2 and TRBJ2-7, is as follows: EAGVAQSPRYKIIEKRQSVAFWCNPISGHATLYWYQQILGQGPKLLIQFQNNGVVDDSQLPKDRFSAERLKGVDSTLKIQPAKLEDSAVYLCASSFETGFAYEQYFGPGTRLTVT.

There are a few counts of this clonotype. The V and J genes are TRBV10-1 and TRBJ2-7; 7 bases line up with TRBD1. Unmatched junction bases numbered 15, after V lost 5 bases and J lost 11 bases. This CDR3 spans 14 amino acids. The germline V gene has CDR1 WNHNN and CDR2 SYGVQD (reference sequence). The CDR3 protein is CASSMTGQSDPEYF. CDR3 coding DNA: TGCGCCAGCAGTATGACAGGGCAATCCGATCCGGAGTACTTC.

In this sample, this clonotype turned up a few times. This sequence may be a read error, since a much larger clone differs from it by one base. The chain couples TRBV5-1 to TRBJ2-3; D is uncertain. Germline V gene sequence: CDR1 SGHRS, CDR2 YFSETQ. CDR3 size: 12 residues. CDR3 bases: TGCGCCAGCAGCTTGGGAAGGGATACGCGGTATTTT. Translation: CASSLGRDTRYF.

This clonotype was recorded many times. The CDR3 coding sequence is TGTGCCAGCAGCTTAGCTTGGACGGATTCACCCCTCCACTTT. Its translation: CASSLAWTDSPLHF. V and J are TRBV7-2 and TRBJ1-6, with unresolved D. Trimming stripped 0 bases from V and 8 bases from J, with 8 bases between. CDR3 length: 14 residues. The V gene's germline CDR1 is SGHTA and CDR2 FQGNSA.

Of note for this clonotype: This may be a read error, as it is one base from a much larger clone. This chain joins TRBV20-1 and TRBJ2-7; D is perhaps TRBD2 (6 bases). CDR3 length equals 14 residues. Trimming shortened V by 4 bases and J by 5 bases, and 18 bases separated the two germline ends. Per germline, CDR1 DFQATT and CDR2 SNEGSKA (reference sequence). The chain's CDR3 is CSAISLRGSNEQYF. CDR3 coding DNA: TGCAGTGCTATCTCCCTTCGGGGGAGCAACGAGCAGTACTTC.

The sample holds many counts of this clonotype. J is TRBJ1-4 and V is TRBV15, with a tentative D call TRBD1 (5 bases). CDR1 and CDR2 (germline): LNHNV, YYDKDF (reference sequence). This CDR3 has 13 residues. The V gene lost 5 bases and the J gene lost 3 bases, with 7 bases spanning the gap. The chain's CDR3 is CATSDSSNEKLFF. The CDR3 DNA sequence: TGTGCCACCAGCGACAGCTCTAATGAAAAACTGTTTTTT.

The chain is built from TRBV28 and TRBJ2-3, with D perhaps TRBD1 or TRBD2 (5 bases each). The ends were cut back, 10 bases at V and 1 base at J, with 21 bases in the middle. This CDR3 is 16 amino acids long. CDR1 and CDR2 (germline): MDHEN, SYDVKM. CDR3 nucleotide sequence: TGTGCCACCGAAGCTTTGGGGCTAGCCGGCACAGATACGCAGTATTTT. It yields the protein CATEALGLAGTDTQYF.

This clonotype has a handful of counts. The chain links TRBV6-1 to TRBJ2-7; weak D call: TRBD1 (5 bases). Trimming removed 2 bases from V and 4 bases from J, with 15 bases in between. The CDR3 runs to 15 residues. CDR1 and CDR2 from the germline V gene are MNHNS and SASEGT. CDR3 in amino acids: CASSEQGFFVYEQYF. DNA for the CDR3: TGTGCCAGCAGTGAACAGGGATTTTTTGTTTACGAGCAGTACTTC.

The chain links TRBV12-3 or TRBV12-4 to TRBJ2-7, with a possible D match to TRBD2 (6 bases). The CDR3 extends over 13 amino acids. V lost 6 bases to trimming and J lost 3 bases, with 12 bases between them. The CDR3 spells CASRSTRSYEQYF. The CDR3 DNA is TGTGCCAGCAGGTCGACTAGGAGCTACGAGCAGTACTTC.

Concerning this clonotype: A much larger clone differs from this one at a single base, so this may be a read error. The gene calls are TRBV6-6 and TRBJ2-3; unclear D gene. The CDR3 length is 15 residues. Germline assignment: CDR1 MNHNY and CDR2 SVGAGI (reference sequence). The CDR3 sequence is CAGSYIRRGTDTQYF. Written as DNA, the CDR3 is TGTGCCGGCAGTTACATAAGACGGGGCACAGATACGCAGTATTTT.

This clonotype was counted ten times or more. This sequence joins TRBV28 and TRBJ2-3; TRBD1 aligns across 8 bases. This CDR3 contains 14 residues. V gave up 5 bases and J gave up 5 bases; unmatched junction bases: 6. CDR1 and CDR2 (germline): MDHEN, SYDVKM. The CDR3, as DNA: TGTGCCAGCAGTCCCCGGACAGGGTTAGATACGCAGTATTTT. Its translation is CASSPRTGLDTQYF.

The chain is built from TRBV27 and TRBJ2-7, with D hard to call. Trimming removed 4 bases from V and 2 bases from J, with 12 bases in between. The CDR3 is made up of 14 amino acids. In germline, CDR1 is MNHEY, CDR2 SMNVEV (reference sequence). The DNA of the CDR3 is TGTGCCAGCAGTTCCCCCCGTCGTCCCTACGAGCAGTACTTC. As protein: CASSSPRRPYEQYF.

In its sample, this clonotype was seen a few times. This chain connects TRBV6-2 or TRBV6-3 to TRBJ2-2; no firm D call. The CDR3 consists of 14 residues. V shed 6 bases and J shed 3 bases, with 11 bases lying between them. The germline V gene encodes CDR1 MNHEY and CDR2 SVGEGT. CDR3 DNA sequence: TGTGCCAGCAGACCCTTCGATGACACCGGGGAGCTGTTTTTT. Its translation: CASRPFDDTGELFF.

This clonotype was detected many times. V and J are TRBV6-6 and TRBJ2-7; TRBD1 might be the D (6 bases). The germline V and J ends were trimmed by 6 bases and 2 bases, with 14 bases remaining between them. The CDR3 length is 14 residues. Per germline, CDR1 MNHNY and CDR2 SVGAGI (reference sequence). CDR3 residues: CASRPGQLTYEQYF. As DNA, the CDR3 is TGTGCCAGCAGACCGGGACAATTAACCTACGAGCAGTACTTC.

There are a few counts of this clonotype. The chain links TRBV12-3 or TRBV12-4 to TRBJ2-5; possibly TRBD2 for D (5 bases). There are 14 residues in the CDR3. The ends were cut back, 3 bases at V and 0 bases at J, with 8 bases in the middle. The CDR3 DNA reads TGTGCCAGCAGTTTTCTGCGGGACCAAGAGACCCAGTACTTC. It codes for CASSFLRDQETQYF.

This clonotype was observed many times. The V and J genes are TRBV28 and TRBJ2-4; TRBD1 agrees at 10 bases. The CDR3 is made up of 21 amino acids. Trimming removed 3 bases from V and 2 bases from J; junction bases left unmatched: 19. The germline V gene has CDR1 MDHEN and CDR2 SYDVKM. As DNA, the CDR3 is TGTGCCAGCAGTTTTGTGACGACAGGGGGCGGAGAGGCTTTTTCCAAAAACATTCAGTACTTC. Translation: CASSFVTTGGGEAFSKNIQYF.

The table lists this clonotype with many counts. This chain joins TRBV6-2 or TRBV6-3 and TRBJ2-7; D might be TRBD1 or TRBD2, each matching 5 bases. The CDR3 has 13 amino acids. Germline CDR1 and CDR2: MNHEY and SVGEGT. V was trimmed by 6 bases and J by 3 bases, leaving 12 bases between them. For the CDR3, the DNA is TGTGCCAGCAGCCGGGACGCAAGCTACGAGCAGTACTTC. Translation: CASSRDASYEQYF.

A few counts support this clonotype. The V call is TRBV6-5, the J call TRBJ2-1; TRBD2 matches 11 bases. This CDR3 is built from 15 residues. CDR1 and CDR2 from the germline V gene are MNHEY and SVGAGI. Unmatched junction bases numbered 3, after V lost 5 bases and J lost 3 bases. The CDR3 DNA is TGTGCCAGCAGTACCGGGACTAGCGGCTACAATGAGCAGTTCTTC. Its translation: CASSTGTSGYNEQFF.

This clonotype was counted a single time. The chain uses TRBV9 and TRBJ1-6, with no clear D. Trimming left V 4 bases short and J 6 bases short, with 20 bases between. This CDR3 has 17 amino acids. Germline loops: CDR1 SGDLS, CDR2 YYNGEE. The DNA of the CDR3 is TGTGCCAGCAGCCCGTCCGAGATCTTAAAGGCTAATTCACCCCTCCACTTT. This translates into CASSPSEILKANSPLHF.

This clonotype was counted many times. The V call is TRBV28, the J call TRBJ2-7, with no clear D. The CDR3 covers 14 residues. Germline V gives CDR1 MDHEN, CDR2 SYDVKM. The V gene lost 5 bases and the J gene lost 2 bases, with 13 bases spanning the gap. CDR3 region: CASSARRNPYEQYF. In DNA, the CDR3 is TGTGCCAGCAGTGCCCGACGTAACCCCTACGAGCAGTACTTC.